One and the same sample provided the 20 T cell receptor beta chains below, sequenced in a study of T cells in Graves' hyperthyroidism and ophthalmopathy (dated 2019 in TCRdb). The library was built by means of multiplex PCR. Sequencing instrument: Illumina HiSeq 2000. TCR beta CDR3 regions were amplified from RNA transcripts. The TCR CDR3 was subjected to a first round of RT-PCR using the HTBI primer set and the Qiagen OneStep RT-PCR kit. Using fastp trimming at Q25 and MiXCR clonotype assembly, TCRdb reanalyzed the public sequencing data and kept in-frame beta chains. All rows with the same CDR3 protein become a single entry with the most common DNA and genes. The sample has approximately 320,000 distinct CDR3 sequences on record, 16% of them singletons. Approximately 33% of the sample is held by the ten biggest clonotypes. The sample taken for sequencing was blood. Receptor source: a man aged 30 to 45 with Graves' hyperthyroidism.

The CDR3 sequence is CASQWGSGANVLTF. In nucleotides, the CDR3 is TGTGCCAGCCAGTGGGGCTCTGGGGCCAACGTCCTGACTTTC. This rearrangement joins TRBV28 to TRBJ2-6, with no clear D. Trimming took off 8 bases at V and 0 bases at J, with 8 bases between the two ends. This CDR3 is built from 14 residues. The germline gives CDR1 MDHEN, CDR2 SYDVKM.

This clonotype was seen ten or more times. At one end, the junction sequence differs from germline, possibly due to a read error. The chain combines TRBV7-2 with TRBJ1-5; D remains ambiguous. This CDR3 comprises 14 residues. Germline V gene lookup returns CDR1 SGHTA and CDR2 FQGNSA. CDR3 DNA: TGTGCCAACAGCTTAGCCACAAGCAATCAGCCCCAGCATTTT. As protein: CANSLATSNQPQHF. Full variable domain (remainder filled in from reference TRBV7-2 and TRBJ1-5): GAGVSQSPSNKVTEKGKDVELRCDPISGHTALYWYRQSLGQGLEFLIYFQGNSAPDKSGLPSDRFSAERTGGSVSTLTIQRTQQEDSAVYLCANSLATSNQPQHFGDGTRLSIL.

This clonotype was found many times. CDR3 coding DNA: TGTGCCAGCAGCTTACAGCGGGCCCGGCGGGCTCCTGGTTACGAGCAGTACTTC. It is translated as CASSLQRARRAPGYEQYF. The V call is TRBV7-2, the J call TRBJ2-7; TRBD2 is a possible D gene (6 bases). This CDR3 spans 18 amino acids. Between the trimmed V and J ends, which lost 2 bases and 4 bases, there was a span of 24 bases. Germline V lookup: CDR1 SGHTA, CDR2 FQGNSA.

The chain carries TRBV5-1 and TRBJ2-1; 8 bases are shared with TRBD1. Per germline, CDR1 SGHRS and CDR2 YFSETQ. V shed 3 bases, J shed 5 bases, and the junction held 7 bases outside the gene matches. The CDR3 is 15 residues long. The DNA of the CDR3 is TGCGCCAGCAGCTCAGAGGACAGGGCCGACAATGAGCAGTTCTTC. Amino acid sequence: CASSSEDRADNEQFF.

V usage is TRBV5-4 and J usage is TRBJ1-4; 7 positions agree with TRBD1. The CDR3 covers 14 residues. The germline V gene has CDR1 SGHNT and CDR2 YYREEE (reference sequence). V trimming: 0 bases; J trimming: 6 bases; junction bases outside the gene matches: 2. The CDR3 region has the DNA TGTGCCAGCAGCTTGGACGGGACAGATGAAAAACTGTTTTTT. It encodes CASSLDGTDEKLFF.

The chain combines TRBV12-3 or TRBV12-4 with TRBJ1-2; D not certain. The CDR3 runs 12 residues. Trimming left V 1 base short and J 6 bases short, with 6 bases between. Written as DNA, the CDR3 is TGTGCCAGCAGTTTAGAACAGAATGGCTACACCTTC. It encodes CASSLEQNGYTF.

In this sample, this clonotype turned up a few times. The V call is TRBV18, the J call TRBJ2-4, with 9 bases that match TRBD1. This CDR3 is built from 13 residues. V shed 5 bases, J shed 7 bases, and the junction held 3 bases outside the gene matches. Germline V CDR1 and CDR2: KGHSH, LQKENI. The CDR3 sequence: CASSTGQGNIQYF. DNA of the CDR3: TGTGCCAGCTCAACCGGACAGGGGAACATTCAGTACTTC. Variable domain in full (rest from reference TRBV18 and TRBJ2-4): NAGVMQNPRHLVRRRGQEARLRCSPMKGHSHVYWYRQLPEEGLKFMVYLQKENIIDESGMPKERFSAEFPKEGPSILRIQQVVRGDSAAYFCASSTGQGNIQYFGAGTRLSVL.

This clonotype was detected ten times or more. V gene TRBV7-2 combines with J gene TRBJ2-3; D gene uncertain. The CDR3 has 14 amino acids. Germline values: CDR1 SGHTA, CDR2 FQGNSA. V lost 1 base and J lost 4, with 9 bases in between. The CDR3 DNA reads TGTGCCAGCAGCTTAGACCCGGGCCCAGATACGCAGTATTTT. Its translation is CASSLDPGPDTQYF.

The rearrangement joins TRBV19 to TRBJ2-3; D tentatively reads TRBD1 or TRBD2 (6 bases each). Trimming stripped 6 bases from V and 6 bases from J, with 22 bases between. Germline-derived CDR1 and CDR2 are LNHDA and SQIVND (reference sequence). The CDR3 loop spans 16 amino acids. This CDR3 is CASRARGRGHGDTQYF. DNA for the CDR3: TGTGCCAGTAGAGCCAGGGGTCGGGGGCATGGGGATACGCAGTATTTT.

Remarks on this clonotype: A read error may explain this, as a much larger clone is one base away. The rearrangement joins TRBV7-7 to TRBJ2-2, with D possibly matching TRBD2 (6 bases). The CDR3 runs to 14 residues. Germline V gives CDR1 SSHAT, CDR2 FNYEAQ (reference sequence). The CDR3 bases are TGTGCTAGCAGGAGTAGCGGATGCACCGGGGAGCTGTTTTTT. Residues: CASRSSGCTGELFF.

The table lists this clonotype with many counts. This CDR3 is CASSPLDSLNTGELFF. CDR3 DNA: TGTGCCAGCAGTCCGCTGGACAGCCTGAACACCGGGGAGCTGTTTTTT. The chain couples TRBV28 to TRBJ2-2, with D tentatively TRBD1 (6 bases). The CDR3 spans 16 residues. CDR1 and CDR2 (germline): MDHEN, SYDVKM. Trimming took 5 bases from V and 1 from J, leaving 14 bases between them.

This clonotype has ten or more counts. The chain carries TRBV5-8 and TRBJ2-5, with D tentatively TRBD2 (6 bases). CDR3 length: 18 amino acids. CDR1 is SGHTS and CDR2 is YDEGEE in the germline V gene. V was shortened by 5 bases and J by 5 bases, with 28 bases between the two germline ends. The CDR3 bases are TGTGCCAGCAGACCTCAGTTAGGTAGCGGAGACGGTGAGGAGACCCAGTACTTC. Protein product: CASRPQLGSGDGEETQYF.

This clonotype was picked up many times. The chain is built from TRBV7-8 and TRBJ2-3; tentatively, D is TRBD1 (5 bases). Looked up from germline, CDR1 is SGHVS and CDR2 is FQNEAQ. V dropped 1 base and J dropped 10 bases, with 12 bases sitting between them. The CDR3 runs 13 residues. The CDR3 spells CASSLEPGKPQYF. CDR3 nucleotides: TGTGCCAGCAGCTTAGAGCCAGGGAAACCGCAGTATTTT. The variable domain in full, completed from reference TRBV7-8 and TRBJ2-3, reads GAGVSQSPRYKVAKRGQDVALRCDPISGHVSLFWYQQALGQGPEFLTYFQNEAQLDKSGLPSDRFFAERPEGSVSTLKIQRTQQEDSAVYLCASSLEPGKPQYFGPGTRLTVL.

This clonotype was seen many times. The J gene is TRBJ1-4, the V gene TRBV12-3 or TRBV12-4; TRBD1 is a possible D gene (6 bases). CDR3 size: 13 residues. Trimming removed 6 bases at V and 10 bases at J, with 15 bases between. CDR3 sequence reads: CASSTRRGGKLFF. Written as DNA, the CDR3 is TGTGCCAGCAGCACTAGACGAGGGGGAAAACTGTTTTTT.

This clonotype was counted between two and nine times. The V gene is TRBV19, the J gene TRBJ1-1; D unresolved. Per the germline V gene, CDR1 is LNHDA and CDR2 is SQIVND (reference sequence). This CDR3 has 13 residues. Trimming left V 7 bases short and J 7 bases short, with 16 bases between. Written as DNA, the CDR3 is TGTGCCAGTACCCCCCGGGAGGGTGGTGAAGCTTTCTTT. It encodes CASTPREGGEAFF. The full variable domain, completed using reference TRBV19 and TRBJ1-1, is DGGITQSPKYLFRKEGQNVTLSCEQNLNHDAMYWYRQDPGQGLRLIYYSQIVNDFQKGDIAEGYSVSREKKESFPLTVTSAQKNPTAFYLCASTPREGGEAFFGQGTRLTVV.

Many counts were recorded for this clonotype. The genes are TRBV18 and TRBJ2-7; D might be TRBD1 or TRBD2, each matching 5 bases. V shed 3 bases and J shed 6 bases, with 12 bases lying between them. The CDR3 runs to 13 residues. Germline V gene lookup returns CDR1 KGHSH and CDR2 LQKENI. This chain's CDR3 is CASSPGGRGEQYF. In DNA, the CDR3 is TGTGCCAGCTCACCTGGGGGACGGGGCGAGCAGTACTTC. The full variable domain, completed using reference TRBV18 and TRBJ2-7, is NAGVMQNPRHLVRRRGQEARLRCSPMKGHSHVYWYRQLPEEGLKFMVYLQKENIIDESGMPKERFSAEFPKEGPSILRIQQVVRGDSAAYFCASSPGGRGEQYFGPGTRLTVT.

This clonotype was detected ten times or more. The chain couples TRBV5-1 to TRBJ2-7; tentatively, D is TRBD1 or TRBD2 (5 bases each). The germline V and J ends were trimmed by 4 bases and 6 bases, with 20 bases remaining between them. CDR3 length: 15 amino acids. Germline CDR1 and CDR2: SGHRS and YFSETQ. CDR3 in DNA: TGCGCCAGCAGCCCCCCCGGGACCCCGGAGAGCGAGCAGTACTTC. Residues: CASSPPGTPESEQYF.

This clonotype was observed a handful of times. This sequence joins TRBV2 and TRBJ2-5, with D perhaps given as TRBD1 or TRBD2 (7 bases each). The germline V gene encodes CDR1 SNHLY and CDR2 FYNNEI. There are 13 residues in the CDR3. Deletions cut 3 bases from V and 7 bases from J, with 12 bases between. CDR3 residues: CASSDGRGGTQYF. The CDR3 nucleotides are TGTGCCAGCAGTGATGGCAGGGGGGGGACCCAGTACTTC.

This chain uses TRBV2 with TRBJ2-7, with D perhaps TRBD2 (5 bases). Trimming cost V 6 bases and J 0 bases, with 12 bases left between them. Germline V gene lookup returns CDR1 SNHLY and CDR2 FYNNEI. This CDR3 is 14 amino acids long. The CDR3 DNA follows: TGTGCCAGCAGATGGCAGCGGAACTCCTACGAGCAGTACTTC. It codes for CASRWQRNSYEQYF.

V is TRBV12-5 and J is TRBJ2-5, with 9 bases identical to TRBD2. The CDR3 is made up of 15 amino acids. V lost 3 bases and J lost 5; bases outside the gene matches: 7. Germline V gives CDR1 LGHNT, CDR2 FRNRAP. CDR3 amino acids: CASGLAGGQLETQYF. The CDR3 nucleotides are TGTGCTAGTGGTTTAGCGGGGGGACAGCTGGAGACCCAGTACTTC.